The 19 T cell receptor beta chains given below trace back to one sample, sequenced in a study of CD8 T cell repertoires and HIV-1 epitope variants. No antigens are known for them. This table comes from immunoSEQ multiplex PCR, and its TCRdb copy is limited to in-frame clones, with some not included. Of 6,000 to 7,000 clones listed, around 70% are singletons. The sample comprised cultured CD8+ T cells derived from PBMCs. These receptors were taken from a male donor with HIV.

The chain joins TRBV1 to TRBJ1-2. TRBV1 is deemed a pseudogene. The CDR3 totals 16 residues. CDR3 sequence reads: CASSQDPPDLDYGYTF. CDR3 DNA: TGCGCCAGCAGCCAAGATCCCCCAGACTTGGACTATGGCTACACCTTC.

This CDR3 reads CASSGPSLMSYNEQFF. CDR3 in DNA: TGTGCCAGCAGCGGCCCTAGCTTGATGTCCTACAATGAGCAGTTCTTC. The rearrangement uses TRBV9 and TRBJ2-1; possibly TRBD2 for D (5 bases). Germline values: CDR1 SGDLS, CDR2 YYNGEE. The CDR3 is 16 amino acids. V lost 3 bases and J 1 base, leaving 14 bases between the germline ends.

The rearrangement uses TRBV7-2 and TRBJ2-5; D is possibly TRBD2 (5 bases). The CDR3 contains 15 residues. Trimming left V 5 bases short and J 2 bases short, with 15 bases between. Germline V gene sequence: CDR1 SGHTA, CDR2 FQGNSA. This CDR3 is CASSPSLALQETQYF. The CDR3 DNA reads as TGTGCCAGCAGCCCTTCTCTAGCCCTACAAGAGACCCAGTACTTC.

The rearrangement uses TRBV9 and TRBJ1-2; D not resolved. The germline CDR1 and CDR2 sequences are SGDLS and YYNGEE. The V and J ends lost 0 bases and 3 bases respectively, with 9 bases between them. This CDR3 has 14 residues. DNA of the CDR3: TGTGCCAGCAGCGTAGCTGCTCTAGACTATGGCTACACCTTC. This sequence encodes CASSVAALDYGYTF.

The genes are TRBV9 and TRBJ1-4; 7 nucleotides match TRBD1. Germline V CDR1 and CDR2: SGDLS, YYNGEE. Germline trimming cut 0 bases from V and 7 bases from J; bases unmatched to any gene: 3. CDR3 length: 14 residues. CDR3 bases: TGTGCCAGCAGCGTAGGACAGGGTGGTGAAAAACTGTTTTTT. Amino acids: CASSVGQGGEKLFF.

The chain uses TRBV7-9 and TRBJ2-2; D gene unclear. The germline V and J ends were trimmed by 5 bases and 0 bases, with 1 base remaining between them. The length of the CDR3 is 12 residues. CDR1 and CDR2 from the germline V gene are SEHNR and FQNEAQ (reference sequence). The CDR3 spells CASSANTGELFF. In DNA form, the CDR3 reads TGTGCCAGCAGCGCGAACACCGGGGAGCTGTTTTTT.

The chain is built from TRBV28 and TRBJ2-3, with D possibly matching TRBD1 (6 bases). The CDR3 sequence is 13 residues long. CDR1 MDHEN and CDR2 SYDVKM come from the germline V gene. V dropped 4 bases and J dropped 4 bases, with 9 bases sitting between them. CDR3 coding DNA: TGTGCCAGCAGTTGGACAGCCGCAGATACGCAGTATTTT. Its protein product is CASSWTAADTQYF.

This clone appeared a few times. The rearrangement links TRBV5-4 to TRBJ1-2; possibly TRBD1 for D (5 bases). CDR1 is SGHNT and CDR2 is YYREEE in the germline V gene (reference sequence). Trimming pared 0 bases from V and 3 bases from J, leaving 9 bases between. The CDR3 is 14 residues long. The CDR3 bases are TGTGCCAGCAGCTTGGCTCAGGGAGACTATGGCTACACCTTC. Translating gives CASSLAQGDYGYTF.

The chain is built from TRBV28 and TRBJ2-1; TRBD2 is a possible D gene (7 bases). The ends were cut back, 2 bases at V and 5 bases at J, with 13 bases in the middle. Germline CDR1 and CDR2: MDHEN and SYDVKM. This CDR3 has 15 amino acids. The CDR3 coding sequence is TGTGCCAGCAGTTTAGGGGGGGCGGGCCACAATGAGCAGTTCTTC. Amino acid sequence: CASSLGGAGHNEQFF.

DNA for the CDR3: TGTGCCACCAGCAGGGCCGACTCCCTCGGGGGTGAAAAACTGTTTTTT. Translated: CATSRADSLGGEKLFF. The V call is TRBV15, the J call TRBJ1-4; tentatively, D is TRBD1 (5 bases). The germline V and J ends were trimmed by 3 bases and 7 bases, with 18 bases remaining between them. CDR1 and CDR2 (germline): LNHNV, YYDKDF (reference sequence). The CDR3 runs 16 residues.

The chain combines TRBV2 with TRBJ1-2; TRBD1 aligns across 7 bases. CDR1 SNHLY and CDR2 FYNNEI come from the germline V gene. This CDR3 comprises 15 residues. V was clipped by 3 bases and J by 4 bases; unmatched bases: 8. The CDR3 loop reads CASSDRDSSIYGYTF. The CDR3, as DNA: TGTGCCAGCAGTGACCGGGACAGTTCCATCTATGGCTACACCTTC.

The rearrangement joins TRBV4-3 to TRBJ2-3; 10 bases fit TRBD2. CDR1 is LGHNA and CDR2 is YSLEER in the germline V gene. CDR3 size: 17 residues. The trim removed 1 base at V and 4 bases at J, leaving 8 bases unmatched. The CDR3, as DNA: TGCGCCAGCAGCCAAGTAAACAGCGGGGGGGCCGCAGATACGCAGTATTTT. Amino acids: CASSQVNSGGAADTQYF.

This sequence joins TRBV18 and TRBJ2-2, with D uncertain. The V and J ends lost 0 bases and 0 bases respectively, with 5 bases between them. Germline lookup yields CDR1 KGHSH and CDR2 LQKENI. This CDR3 spans 15 amino acids. The CDR3 is CASSPPTANTGELFF. The CDR3 DNA reads as TGTGCCAGCTCACCACCCACCGCGAACACCGGGGAGCTGTTTTTT.

This rearrangement joins TRBV7-9 to TRBJ1-1, with TRBD1 identical over 9 bases. This CDR3 has 14 residues. Trimming cost V 2 bases and J 7 bases; bases outside gene matches: 5. The germline V gene has CDR1 SEHNR and CDR2 FQNEAQ (reference sequence). The DNA of the CDR3 is TGTGCCAGCAGCTTACCGGGACAGGGCGTTGAAGCTTTCTTT. Translated, it gives CASSLPGQGVEAFF.

Only a few counts were recorded for this clone. This sequence joins TRBV30 and TRBJ1-5; D unclear. This CDR3 contains 13 residues. V lost 8 bases to trimming and J lost 1 base, with 12 bases between them. CDR1 and CDR2 (germline): GTSNPN, SVGIG (reference sequence). In nucleotides, the CDR3 is TGTGCCCTTCGGGGTCTCAGCAATCAGCCCCAGCATTTT. Residues: CALRGLSNQPQHF.

The chain has TRBV5-4 and TRBJ1-2, with TRBD1 matching over 9 bases. The CDR3 contains 14 residues. The germline V gene has CDR1 SGHNT and CDR2 YYREEE (reference sequence). V was pared by 0 bases and J by 6 bases, with 3 bases of the junction left unmatched. The CDR3 DNA reads as TGTGCCAGCAGCTTGGGATGGACAGGGGATGGCTACACCTTC. This translates into CASSLGWTGDGYTF.

This chain joins TRBV2 and TRBJ1-5, with a possible D match to TRBD1 (6 bases). CDR3 length: 16 residues. With 5 bases removed from V and 3 bases from J, the gap between germline ends came to 17 bases. The germline gives CDR1 SNHLY, CDR2 FYNNEI. The CDR3 protein is CASSYLRQDPNQPQHF. CDR3 nucleotide sequence: TGTGCCAGCAGTTACCTAAGACAGGACCCCAATCAGCCCCAGCATTTT.

The J gene is TRBJ2-1, the V gene TRBV12-5, with 7 bases aligning to TRBD1. The CDR3 contains 15 residues. CDR1 is LGHNT and CDR2 is FRNRAP in the germline V gene. The J segment lost 5 bases and the V segment lost 7 bases, leaving 11 bases of the junction unmatched. In nucleotides, the CDR3 is TGTGCTAGTGCCCCTGGACAGGTGGGGGACAATGAGCAGTTCTTC. It is translated as CASAPGQVGDNEQFF.

This chain connects TRBV5-6 to TRBJ2-3; D is unclear. This CDR3 spans 13 amino acids. CDR1 is SGHDT and CDR2 is YYEEEE in the germline V gene. The germline V and J ends were trimmed by 4 bases and 2 bases, with 8 bases remaining between them. DNA for the CDR3: TGTGCCAGCAGCCAGGCTTTCACAGATACGCAGTATTTT. Its protein product is CASSQAFTDTQYF.